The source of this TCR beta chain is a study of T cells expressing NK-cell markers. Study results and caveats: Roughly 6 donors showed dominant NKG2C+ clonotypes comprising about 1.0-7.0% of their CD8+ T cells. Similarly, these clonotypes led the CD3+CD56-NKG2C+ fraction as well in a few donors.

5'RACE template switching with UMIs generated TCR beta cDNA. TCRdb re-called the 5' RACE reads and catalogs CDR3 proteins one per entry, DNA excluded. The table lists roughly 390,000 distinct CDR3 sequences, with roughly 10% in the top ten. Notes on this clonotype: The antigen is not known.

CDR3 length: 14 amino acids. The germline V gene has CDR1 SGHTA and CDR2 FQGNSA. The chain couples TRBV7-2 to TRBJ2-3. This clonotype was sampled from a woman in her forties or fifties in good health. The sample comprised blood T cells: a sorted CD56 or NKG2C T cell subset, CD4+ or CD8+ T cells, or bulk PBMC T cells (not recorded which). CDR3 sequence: CASSLANVNTRQYF. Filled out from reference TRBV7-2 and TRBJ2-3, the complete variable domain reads GAGVSQSPSNKVTEKGKDVELRCDPISGHTALYWYRQSLGQGLEFLIYFQGNSAPDKSGLPSDRFSAERTGGSVSTLTIQRTQQEDSAVYLCASSLANVNTRQYFGPGTRLTVL.